This TCR beta chain was found in a study of T cell responses to AZD1222 COVID-19 vaccine. Study results and caveats: Spike regions recognized by vaccine-associated CD4 TCRs spanned the protein, led by 160-218 and 743-854.

As concerns this clone: Its antigen is not known.

Data came from immunoSEQ multiplex PCR; TCRdb stores just in-frame clones and leaves some out. The sample lists around 170,000 clones, roughly 90% occurring once. The germline gives CDR1 PRHDT, CDR2 FYEKMQ (reference sequence). The germline V and J ends were trimmed by 5 bases and 0 bases, with 13 bases remaining between them. The CDR3 totals 15 residues. This TCR was recovered from an adult in good health. This specimen was peripheral blood, taken on day 0 of AZD1222 vaccination. The chain carries TRBV13 and TRBJ1-1, with no clear D. CDR3: CASSAMGRLNTEAFF. Written as DNA, the CDR3 is TGTGCCAGCAGCGCGATGGGGAGGTTGAACACTGAAGCTTTCTTT.